This passage covers 21 T cell receptor beta chains from one sample sequenced in a study of T-cell memory formation after mild COVID-19. TCRdb fed the 5' RACE reads into MiXCR, producing one record per CDR3 protein. The sample has fewer than 300,000 distinct CDR3 sequences; more than 15% are singletons. The material sequenced was PBMCs or a T cell subset sorted from them (not recorded which). The source is a man aged 18-30 years who had mild COVID-19 (a few samples of this study predate the infection). Cell type and time point are not known.

The rearrangement links TRBV9 to TRBJ2-1, with 9 bases lining up with TRBD2. The CDR3 consists of 14 residues. Trimming removed 0 bases from V and 9 bases from J; junction bases left unmatched: 4. The V gene's germline CDR1 is SGDLS and CDR2 YYNGEE. The CDR3 loop reads CASSVGGGASEQFF. Here the CDR3 DNA reads TGTGCCAGCAGCGTAGGCGGGGGGGCCAGTGAGCAGTTCTTC.

The chain couples TRBV21-1 to TRBJ1-2; the table calls TRBD1, which could not be checked here. TRBV21-1 is a listed pseudogene. CDR3 length equals 14 residues. DNA for the CDR3: TGTGCCAGCAGTACCGGGACAGCAAACTATGGCTACACCTTC. It yields the protein CASSTGTANYGYTF.

V and J are TRBV20-1 and TRBJ2-5, with D perhaps matching TRBD2 (5 bases). The CDR3 consists of 13 residues. Trimming took off 6 bases at V and 2 bases at J, with 13 bases between the two ends. Germline V gene sequence: CDR1 DFQATT, CDR2 SNEGSKA (reference sequence). CDR3 nucleotide sequence: TGCAGTGCAACCCCCCCGGGACAAGAGACCCAGTACTTC. It translates to CSATPPGQETQYF.

CDR3 loop: CSARSPSAGAQYF. CDR3 coding DNA: TGCAGTGCTAGGAGCCCTAGCGCCGGGGCGCAGTATTTT. This chain joins TRBV20-1 and TRBJ2-3, with a weak D call TRBD2 (6 bases). Trimming removed 3 bases at V and 10 bases at J, with 17 bases between. The CDR3 contains 13 residues. CDR1 and CDR2 (germline): DFQATT, SNEGSKA (reference sequence).

This clonotype was counted only a few times. For the CDR3, the DNA is TGTGCCAGCAGCTTAAAGGGACTAGCGGGGGGCCTGGTGGGAGAGCAGTACTTC. As protein: CASSLKGLAGGLVGEQYF. This sequence joins TRBV7-6 and TRBJ2-7; 15 bases fit TRBD2. The V and J ends lost 2 bases and 7 bases, in that order; junction bases with no gene match: 12. The CDR3 covers 18 residues. CDR1 SGHVS and CDR2 FNYEAQ come from the germline V gene.

The chain carries TRBV28 and TRBJ1-1; D is unclear. Trimming removed 8 bases at V and 1 base at J, with 14 bases between. The CDR3 contains 14 residues. CDR1 is MDHEN, CDR2 SYDVKM, per germline. The CDR3 protein is CASRTRMGNTEAFF. CDR3 nucleotides: TGTGCCAGCCGTACCCGGATGGGGAACACTGAAGCTTTCTTT.

The chain couples TRBV20-1 to TRBJ2-7; TRBD1 matches at 8 bases. The V segment lost 2 bases and the J segment 4 bases; nucleotides outside the gene matches: 4. Germline CDR1 DFQATT, CDR2 SNEGSKA (reference sequence). CDR3 size: 13 residues. CDR3 bases: TGCAGTGCTAGACGGGGACAGGATTACGAGCAGTACTTC. It is translated as CSARRGQDYEQYF.

This clonotype was detected a few times. The rearrangement links TRBV4-1 to TRBJ2-3; D might be TRBD1 (5 bases). Trimming pared 3 bases from V and 4 bases from J, leaving 11 bases between. Looked up from germline, CDR1 is MGHRA and CDR2 is YSYEKL. The CDR3 has 14 residues. CDR3 coding DNA: TGCGCCAGCAGCCAGCAGGGTGTAGCAGATACGCAGTATTTT. Translation: CASSQQGVADTQYF.

The chain combines TRBV27 with TRBJ1-2; a weak D match, TRBD1 (6 bases). The CDR3 spans 16 residues. The V end was cut by 5 bases, the J end by 0 bases, with 16 bases between. Germline CDR1 MNHEY, CDR2 SMNVEV (reference sequence). As DNA, the CDR3 is TGTGCCAGCAGTCCCACAGGGCCGCACTCTAACTATGGCTACACCTTC. This codes for CASSPTGPHSNYGYTF.

This clonotype was observed many times. V usage is TRBV7-2 and J usage is TRBJ2-1, with D possibly being TRBD1 or TRBD2 (5 bases each). This CDR3 is 14 amino acids long. Germline CDR1 and CDR2: SGHTA and FQGNSA. The V end lost 3 bases, the J end lost 7 bases, and 13 bases lay between the germline ends. In DNA form, the CDR3 reads TGTGCCAGCAGCTTGGGGGTTGGAAGAAATGAGCAGTTCTTC. It specifies CASSLGVGRNEQFF.

This clonotype has more than one count but fewer than ten. The chain links TRBV4-1 to TRBJ2-1; a possible D gene is TRBD1 (6 bases). Trimming took 2 bases from V and 6 from J, leaving 17 bases between them. CDR3 length equals 16 residues. CDR1 is MGHRA, CDR2 YSYEKL, per germline. CDR3: CASSQFPGDKVNEQFF. Here the CDR3 DNA reads TGCGCCAGCAGCCAATTTCCTGGGGACAAAGTCAATGAGCAGTTCTTC.

The rearrangement joins TRBV12-3 or TRBV12-4 to TRBJ2-3; 14 nucleotides match TRBD2. This CDR3 is built from 17 residues. Unmatched junction bases numbered 15, after V lost 10 bases and J lost 6 bases. In DNA, the CDR3 is TGTGCCATTCGACTAGCGGGGGGGCCGGGTATTCGGGATACGCAGTATTTT. It yields the protein CAIRLAGGPGIRDTQYF.

This clonotype was seen a few times. The genes are TRBV9 and TRBJ1-1, with D perhaps TRBD1 (6 bases). CDR3 size: 17 residues. CDR1 and CDR2 from the germline V gene are SGDLS and YYNGEE. Trimming removed 1 base at V and 4 bases at J, with 20 bases between. The CDR3: CASSVRAQGLASTEAFF. Here the CDR3 DNA reads TGTGCCAGCAGCGTAAGGGCCCAGGGGCTAGCTAGCACTGAAGCTTTCTTT.

There are many counts of this clonotype. The chain joins TRBV7-9 to TRBJ2-2; TRBD2 matches at 9 bases. Germline assignment: CDR1 SEHNR and CDR2 FQNEAQ (reference sequence). The CDR3 is 17 residues long. J lost 5 bases, V lost 4 bases, and 11 bases had no gene match. The CDR3, as DNA: TGTGCCAGCAGCTCGACTAGCGGTCCCCTTATAACCGGGGAGCTGTTTTTT. Residues: CASSSTSGPLITGELFF.

This clonotype was observed a handful of times. The chain combines TRBV20-1 with TRBJ2-7, with 8 nucleotides matching TRBD1. The length of the CDR3 is 15 residues. The germline CDR1 and CDR2 sequences are DFQATT and SNEGSKA (reference sequence). Here the CDR3 DNA reads TGCAGTGCCAGAGAAGGGACAGGAGCCCCCTACGAGCAGTACGTC. Its translation: CSAREGTGAPYEQYV.

In its sample, this clonotype was seen a few times. This chain joins TRBV18 and TRBJ2-7; perhaps TRBD1 as D (5 bases). Trimming shortened V by 3 bases and J by 5 bases, and 20 bases separated the two germline ends. Germline CDR1 reads KGHSH; CDR2 reads LQKENI. The CDR3 extends over 16 amino acids. The CDR3 loop is CASSPTQAREAHEQYF. CDR3 DNA sequence: TGTGCCAGCTCACCGACTCAGGCCAGGGAAGCCCACGAGCAGTACTTC.

This clonotype turned up a few times. The CDR3 nucleotides read TGTGCCAGCAGCCGCGGGGGGGACCAAGAGACCCAGTACTTC. Its protein product is CASSRGGDQETQYF. The chain carries TRBV7-8 and TRBJ2-5, with 9 bases that match TRBD2. The trim removed 5 bases at V and 0 bases at J, leaving 1 base unmatched. The CDR3 spans 14 residues. CDR1 and CDR2 (germline): SGHVS, FQNEAQ.

The chain is built from TRBV7-2 and TRBJ1-4; TRBD1 might be the D (5 bases). This CDR3 comprises 14 residues. The V and J ends lost 2 bases and 8 bases respectively, with 12 bases between them. CDR1 and CDR2 from the germline V gene are SGHTA and FQGNSA. CDR3 bases: TGTGCCAGCAGCTTATCCCCTGCAGGGGAAAAACTGTTTTTT. Its translation is CASSLSPAGEKLFF.

V usage is TRBV6-1 and J usage is TRBJ1-1; no definite D call. Germline values: CDR1 MNHNS, CDR2 SASEGT. The CDR3 has 13 residues. V dropped 5 bases and J dropped 0 bases, with 7 bases sitting between them. CDR3: CASSIRMNTEAFF. Written as DNA, the CDR3 is TGTGCCAGCAGTATTCGAATGAACACTGAAGCTTTCTTT.

V gene TRBV5-1 combines with J gene TRBJ2-2; 7 bases fit TRBD1. CDR1 and CDR2 (germline): SGHRS, YFSETQ. This CDR3 is built from 17 residues. J lost 0 bases, V lost 1 base, and 6 bases had no gene match. The CDR3 DNA sequence: TGCGCCAGCAGCTTGCCGGGACAGAAATCGAACACCGGGGAGCTGTTTTTT. Translating it yields CASSLPGQKSNTGELFF. Looking up the rest from reference TRBV5-1 and TRBJ2-2 gives the full variable domain: KAGVTQTPRYLIKTRGQQVTLSCSPISGHRSVSWYQQTPGQGLQFLFEYFSETQRNKGNFPGRFSGRQFSNSRSEMNVSTLELGDSALYLCASSLPGQKSNTGELFFGEGSRLTVL.

This clonotype appeared many times. This chain uses TRBV5-1 with TRBJ1-3; D is unresolved. Trimming took off 3 bases at V and 8 bases at J, with 18 bases between the two ends. There are 15 residues in the CDR3. Germline V gene data show CDR1 as SGHRS and CDR2 as YFSETQ. CDR3 residues: CASSSPESGVDTIYF. The CDR3 DNA sequence: TGCGCCAGCAGCTCCCCGGAAAGTGGTGTGGACACCATATATTTT.